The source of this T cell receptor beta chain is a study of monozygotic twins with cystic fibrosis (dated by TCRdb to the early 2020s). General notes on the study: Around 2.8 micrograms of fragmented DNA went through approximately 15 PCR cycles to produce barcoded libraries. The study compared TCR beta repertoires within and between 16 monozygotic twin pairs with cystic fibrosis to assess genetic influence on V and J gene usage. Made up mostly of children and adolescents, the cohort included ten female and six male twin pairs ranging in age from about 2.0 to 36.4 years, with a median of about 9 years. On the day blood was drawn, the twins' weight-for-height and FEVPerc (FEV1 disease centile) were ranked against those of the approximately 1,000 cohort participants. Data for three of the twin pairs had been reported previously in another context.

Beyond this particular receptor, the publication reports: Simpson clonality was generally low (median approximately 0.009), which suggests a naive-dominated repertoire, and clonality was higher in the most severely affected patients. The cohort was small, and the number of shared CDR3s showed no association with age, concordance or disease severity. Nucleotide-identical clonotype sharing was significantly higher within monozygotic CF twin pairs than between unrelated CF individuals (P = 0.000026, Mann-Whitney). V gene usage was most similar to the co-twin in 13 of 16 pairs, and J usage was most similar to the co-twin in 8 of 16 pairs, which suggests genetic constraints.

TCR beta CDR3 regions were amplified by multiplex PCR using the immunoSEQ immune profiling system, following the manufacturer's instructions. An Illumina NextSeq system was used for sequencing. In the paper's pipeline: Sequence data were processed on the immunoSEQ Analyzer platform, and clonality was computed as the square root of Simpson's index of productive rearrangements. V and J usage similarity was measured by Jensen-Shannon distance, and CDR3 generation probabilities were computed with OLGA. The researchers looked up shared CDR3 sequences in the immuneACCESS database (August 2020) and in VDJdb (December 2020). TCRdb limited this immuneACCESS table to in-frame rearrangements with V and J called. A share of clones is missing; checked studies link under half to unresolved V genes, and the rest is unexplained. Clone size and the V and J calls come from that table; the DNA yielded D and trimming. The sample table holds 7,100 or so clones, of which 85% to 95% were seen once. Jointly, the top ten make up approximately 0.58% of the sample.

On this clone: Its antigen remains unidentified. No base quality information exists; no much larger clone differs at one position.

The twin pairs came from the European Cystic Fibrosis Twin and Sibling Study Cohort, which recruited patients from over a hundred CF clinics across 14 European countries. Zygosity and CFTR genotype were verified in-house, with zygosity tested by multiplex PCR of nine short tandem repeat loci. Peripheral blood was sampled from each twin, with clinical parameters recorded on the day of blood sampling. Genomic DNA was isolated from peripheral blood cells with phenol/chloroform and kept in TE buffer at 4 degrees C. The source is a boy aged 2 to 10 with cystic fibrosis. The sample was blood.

At the DNA level, the sequence is TGTGCCAGCAGTGTCCGGGACAGGGAAGCTTTCTTT. Its product reads: CASSVRDREAFF. The rearrangement combines TRBV6-5 with TRBJ1-1, with 8 central nucleotides matching TRBD1. CDR1 and CDR2 are read off the germline V gene as MNHEY and SVGAGI. At the junction V is shortened by 5 bases and J by 8 bases; bases outside the gene matches: 4. Its CDR3 holds 12 amino acids, cysteine through phenylalanine. Left in the record is the CDR3 DNA by itself, 36 bases read in frame from the first base.